This T cell receptor beta chain was retrieved from a study of blood T cell repertoires in COVID-19 (dated by TCRdb to 2019 to 2021). Regarding the complete study: Samples covering the acute and convalescent phases of COVID-19 were provided by collaborators in the United States, Italy and Spain. The prospective study material was composed of cDNA or gDNA derived from T cells, B-cell-depleted T cells, or PBMCs. Subjects who had been exposed to COVID-19, were actively infected with it, or had recovered from it provided the deeply sampled blood TCRbeta repertoires that made up the dataset. The repertoires were released in a freely available public database meant as a resource for research on the immune response to SARS-CoV-2. The samples were drawn from the first 160 participants of the ongoing ImmuneRACE study and from roughly 1,300 subjects provided by 6 global collaborators. The sample metadata nearly always contained a de-identified subject ID, COVID-19 status, age in years and sex. HLA class I and class II types, where available, came from metadata supplied by the sample provider rather than from assay-based typing.

The paper as a whole reports these results and caveats: How much clinical and demographic metadata was included differed by source and by participant, and the metadata was provided uncurated.

Turning to this clone: Its antigen specificity is not known. The record has no base qualities; no much larger clone is one base away.

Enrolling through a virtual design, the prospective study's participants ranged in age from roughly 18 to 90 years and lived across some 23 United States geographic areas. In the prospective study, cohorts were assigned on the basis of participant-reported clinical history obtained from a screening survey and a study questionnaire. Recovered participants in ImmuneRACE Cohort 3 were defined by two consecutive negative NP/OP PCR tests, clearance by a healthcare professional, or resolution of symptoms. In the prospective study, mobile phlebotomists collected whole blood, serum and a nasopharyngeal or oropharyngeal swab from each participant. Over a roughly 2-month period, participants in the prospective study had the option of providing additional blood draws and questionnaires. Prospective study blood samples were shipped either frozen or at room temperature before DNA extraction. The immunoSEQ Assay, a bias-controlled multiplex PCR, was used to amplify TCRbeta CDR3 regions from genomic DNA. In the original analysis: Nucleated cell counts per sample were estimated from amplification of reference gene primers within the assay. Sequence reads were collapsed and filtered to measure the absolute abundance of every unique TCRbeta CDR3 rearrangement. For each sample, productive Simpson clonality was calculated as the square root of Simpson's diversity index across productive rearrangements. TCRdb obtained this table from immuneACCESS and retained in-frame rearrangements with V and J assigned. These tables miss some clones; where compared with another copy, unresolved V genes account for less than half of the shortfall, and the remainder is unexplained. V, J and clone size were drawn from that table, and D and trimming were deduced from the DNA. The sample table holds under 300,000 clones, of which roughly 80% were seen once. More than 3% of the sample belongs to the ten largest clones.

Looking up the germline V gene (reference sequence) yields CDR1 LGHDT and CDR2 YNNKEL. The CDR3 runs 15 residues from the cysteine to the phenylalanine. The sequence is cut down to CDR3 DNA, 45 bases in frame from base 1. A distance of 18 bases separates the germline ends of V and J, which lose 0 bases and 10 bases respectively. The TCR sequence derives from a man aged 50 or older who had recovered from COVID-19. The rearranged segments are TRBV3-1 (or the pseudogene TRBV3-2) and TRBJ2-5; the D gene cannot be resolved reliably. Sequencing was performed on PBMCs or T cells enriched from blood (not recorded which). The sequenced DNA: TGTGCCAGCAGCCAAGAATCGGGTTTGGAGCCAGTCCAGTACTTC. This gives the protein CASSQESGLEPVQYF.